This entry lists 21 T cell receptor beta chains sequenced from one sample in a study of cytomegalovirus exposure and HLA in healthy donors. The PCR used 60 Vbeta and 13 Jbeta primers. The protocol was immunoSEQ multiplex PCR, while the TCRdb copy is restricted to in-frame clones and leaves out a portion. The sample contains about 160,000 clones, roughly 82% of which appear only once. Sequenced material: PBMCs. These receptors were collected from a woman in her 50s in good health and CMV-seropositive.

V gene TRBV7-6 combines with J gene TRBJ2-5, with 9 bases matching TRBD1. Germline V gene sequence: CDR1 SGHVS, CDR2 FNYEAQ. Unmatched junction bases numbered 12, after V lost 5 bases and J lost 5 bases. CDR3 length equals 16 residues. CDR3 in DNA: TGTGCCAGCAGCCACCGACCACAGGGGGCGGGCGAGACCCAGTACTTC. It encodes CASSHRPQGAGETQYF.

This chain connects TRBV5-1 to TRBJ2-4, with D hard to call. This CDR3 has 13 amino acids. V was cut by 0 bases and J by 15 bases, with 16 bases left in between. Germline CDR1 SGHRS, CDR2 YFSETQ. The CDR3 protein is CASSLAGGKEPYF. CDR3 nucleotides: TGCGCCAGCAGCTTGGCTGGTGGAAAGGAGCCGTACTTC.

V usage is TRBV5-4 and J usage is TRBJ1-2; 9 nucleotides line up with TRBD1. The CDR3 sequence is 14 residues long. Germline CDR1 and CDR2: SGHNT and YYREEE (reference sequence). After removal of 4 bases from V and 5 bases from J, the junction contained 6 bases not matched to a gene. CDR3 loop: CASSIWTGVYGYTF. The DNA for the CDR3 is TGTGCCAGCAGCATATGGACAGGGGTATATGGCTACACCTTC.

Worth noting for this clone: This specimen includes other DNA sequences encoding the same CDR3. V and J are TRBV9 and TRBJ2-5; maybe TRBD2 (6 bases). The CDR3 contains 15 residues. Per the germline V gene, CDR1 is SGDLS and CDR2 is YYNGEE. V was pared by 0 bases and J by 2 bases, with 11 bases between. CDR3 amino acids: CASSVGGGTQETQYF. In nucleotides, the CDR3 is TGTGCCAGCAGCGTAGGGGGCGGGACTCAAGAGACCCAGTACTTC.

The genes are TRBV13 and TRBJ2-5, with D perhaps matching TRBD2 (6 bases). CDR3 length: 13 residues. Germline V gene sequence: CDR1 PRHDT, CDR2 FYEKMQ (reference sequence). V lost 5 bases and J lost 5, with 12 bases in between. The DNA of the CDR3 is TGTGCCAGCAGCCCGGCGGGGTCGGAGACCCAGTACTTC. Protein: CASSPAGSETQYF.

The V and J genes are TRBV18 and TRBJ2-3; 9 bases map to TRBD2. Germline V CDR1 and CDR2: KGHSH, LQKENI. This CDR3 is 14 amino acids long. Trimming at V came to 1 base and at J to 4 bases, leaving 0 bases not matched to a gene. Here the CDR3 DNA reads TGTGCCAGCTCACCACTAGCGGGGGCAGATACGCAGTATTTT. This encodes CASSPLAGADTQYF.

This clone was observed once. The chain is built from TRBV9 and TRBJ2-2; 9 positions agree with TRBD2. Losses at the gene ends were 1 base for V and 2 bases for J; bases not matched to a gene: 6. This CDR3 spans 17 amino acids. Germline V lookup: CDR1 SGDLS, CDR2 YYNGEE. The CDR3 here is CASSVRAGGLNTGELFF. DNA of the CDR3: TGTGCCAGCAGCGTACGAGCGGGGGGACTCAACACCGGGGAGCTGTTTTTT.

This chain links TRBV2 with TRBJ2-5; 8 bases map to TRBD1. After removal of 3 bases from V and 1 base from J, the junction contained 7 bases not matched to a gene. In germline, CDR1 is SNHLY, CDR2 FYNNEI. The CDR3 is made up of 16 amino acids. CDR3 sequence (DNA): TGTGCCAGCAGTGAGTTTCAGGGGGCGTCCCAAGAGACCCAGTACTTC. This codes for CASSEFQGASQETQYF.

This clone turned up a few times. The V and J genes are TRBV6-5 and TRBJ1-2; D gene ambiguous. CDR3 size: 15 residues. The germline V and J ends were trimmed by 6 bases and 8 bases, with 22 bases remaining between them. Germline CDR1 and CDR2: MNHEY and SVGAGI. Here the CDR3 reads CASRSSVGGTQGYTF. CDR3 in DNA: TGTGCCAGCAGGAGTTCTGTCGGAGGCACTCAAGGCTACACCTTC.

In regard to this clone: An end of the junction differs from the germline gene, which may be a read error. The chain uses TRBV5-1 and TRBJ1-2; 11 positions match TRBD1. Germline V gene lookup returns CDR1 SGHRS and CDR2 YFSETQ. The CDR3 is made up of 16 amino acids. CDR3 DNA sequence: TGCGCCAGCAGACCCTTAGGACAGGGGGCGTACTATGGCTACCCCTTC. It is translated as CASRPLGQGAYYGYPF.

The chain links TRBV7-3 to TRBJ2-3; 7 bases fit TRBD2. CDR1 and CDR2 from the germline V gene are SGHTA and FQGTGA. Trimming took 2 bases from V and 0 from J; bases not matched to a gene: 5. CDR3 size: 16 residues. The CDR3 protein is CASSLYAAGSTDTQYF. The CDR3 region has the DNA TGTGCCAGCAGCTTATACGCAGCGGGGAGCACAGATACGCAGTATTTT.

This chain links TRBV5-6 with TRBJ1-6, with 8 bases that match TRBD1. The V gene end was trimmed by 4 bases and the J gene end by 9 bases; junction bases not matched to a gene: 12. Germline V gives CDR1 SGHDT, CDR2 YYEEEE. CDR3 length: 16 residues. The CDR3 sequence is CASSPEPTGAGSPLHF. In nucleotides, the CDR3 is TGTGCCAGCAGCCCTGAACCGACAGGGGCAGGTTCACCCCTCCACTTT.

The gene calls are TRBV7-9 and TRBJ2-7, with 11 bases identical to TRBD1. The CDR3 consists of 14 residues. CDR1 is SEHNR and CDR2 is FQNEAQ in the germline V gene (reference sequence). The V segment lost 4 bases and the J segment 3 bases; nucleotides outside the gene matches: 2. CDR3 sequence (DNA): TGTGCCAGCAGCTGGGACAGGGGGGACTACGAGCAGTACTTC. Its translation: CASSWDRGDYEQYF.

The chain combines TRBV19 with TRBJ1-4, with D maybe TRBD1 (5 bases). V shed 9 bases and J shed 6 bases, with 14 bases lying between them. CDR1 is LNHDA, CDR2 SQIVND, per germline (reference sequence). This CDR3 has 13 amino acids. CDR3: CASVGGWDEKLFF. The CDR3, as DNA: TGTGCCAGCGTCGGGGGTTGGGATGAAAAACTGTTTTTT.

This sequence joins TRBV7-9 and TRBJ2-3, with a weak D call TRBD1 (5 bases). Trimming pared 1 base from V and 6 bases from J, leaving 14 bases between. The CDR3 is made up of 15 amino acids. The germline CDR1 and CDR2 sequences are SEHNR and FQNEAQ (reference sequence). This chain's CDR3 is CASSLGQGKGDTQYF. The CDR3, as DNA: TGTGCCAGCAGCTTAGGTCAGGGAAAAGGGGATACGCAGTATTTT.

The chain uses TRBV9 and TRBJ2-3; 7 positions match TRBD2. V trimming: 2 bases; J trimming: 4 bases; junction bases outside the gene matches: 4. CDR3 length: 14 residues. CDR1 is SGDLS and CDR2 is YYNGEE in the germline V gene. DNA of the CDR3: TGTGCCAGCAGCGTTTCGGGGGGAGCAGATACGCAGTATTTT. Its translation is CASSVSGGADTQYF. Filled out from reference TRBV9 and TRBJ2-3, the complete variable domain reads DSGVTQTPKHLITATGQRVTLRCSPRSGDLSVYWYQQSLDQGLQFLIQYYNGEERAKGNILERFSAQQFPDLHSELNLSSLELGDSALYFCASSVSGGADTQYFGPGTRLTVL.

A single count supports this clone. The J gene is TRBJ2-7, the V gene TRBV6-1; 7 bases map to TRBD1. The V segment lost 4 bases and the J segment 3 bases; nucleotides outside the gene matches: 9. The CDR3 has 15 residues. Germline-derived CDR1 and CDR2 are MNHNS and SASEGT. The CDR3 protein is CASSVGDSGYYEQYF. The CDR3 DNA sequence: TGTGCCAGCAGTGTTGGGGACAGTGGCTACTACGAGCAGTACTTC.

V is TRBV19 and J is TRBJ1-6, with TRBD1 matching 7 bases. Germline V lookup: CDR1 LNHDA, CDR2 SQIVND (reference sequence). V lost 4 bases and J lost 10; bases outside the gene matches: 10. CDR3 length equals 15 residues. The DNA of the CDR3 is TGTGCCAGTAGTAGAGGGGACAGAAGATCATCACCCCTCCACTTT. Its translation: CASSRGDRRSSPLHF.

This clone was picked up a small number of times. The chain links TRBV9 to TRBJ2-3; no reliable D call. The CDR3 covers 18 residues. CDR1 and CDR2 (germline): SGDLS, YYNGEE. Trimming left V 1 base short and J 1 base short, with 19 bases between. The CDR3 protein is CASSVRYLSPPRTDTQYF. The CDR3 bases are TGTGCCAGCAGCGTACGGTACCTATCCCCCCCACGCACAGATACGCAGTATTTT.

The gene calls are TRBV9 and TRBJ2-1, with 8 bases lining up with TRBD2. V lost 4 bases and J lost 8; bases outside the gene matches: 11. This CDR3 has 15 amino acids. Germline CDR1 is SGDLS and CDR2 is YYNGEE. The CDR3 DNA reads as TGTGCCAGCAGCCCCGGCGGGGGGTCCTTAGATGAGCAGTTCTTC. Protein product: CASSPGGGSLDEQFF.

The chain is built from TRBV6-6 and TRBJ1-5; 7 nucleotides agree with TRBD1. V trimming: 8 bases; J trimming: 5 bases; junction bases outside the gene matches: 6. CDR3 size: 13 residues. Germline V gene lookup returns CDR1 MNHNY and CDR2 SVGAGI (reference sequence). The CDR3 coding sequence is TGTGCCAGCCAAGACAGGGTTCATCAGCCCCAGCATTTT. It yields the protein CASQDRVHQPQHF.